This T cell receptor (beta chain) was profiled in a study of early T cells in non-severe SARS-CoV-2 infection. As for the study in general: Sequencing was performed on bulk RNA from unsorted whole blood, leaving chains unpaired.

Study-wide results and caveats: Reliance on VDJdb matching favored anti-spike CD8 responses; private and CD4 specificities were missed.

Per the germline V gene, CDR1 is SGHDT and CDR2 is YYEEEE. V was clipped by 2 bases and J by 0 bases, with 18 bases between them. There are 19 residues in the CDR3. This clonotype was counted at least ten times. What it recognizes is unknown. TCRdb called the 5' RACE reads again in MiXCR, with one record for every CDR3 protein. Of about 68,000 distinct CDR3 sequences listed, 12% were seen once; the top ten hold 1.5% to 2%. J is TRBJ2-6 and V is TRBV5-6; D tentatively reads TRBD1 or TRBD2 (5 bases each). The receptor was isolated from an adult who was a healthcare worker with PCR-confirmed SARS-CoV-2 infection or an uninfected control (not recorded which). The material sequenced was whole blood. In DNA form, the CDR3 reads TGTGCCAGCAGCTTTCGGGGACCTCCAGACTCCTCTGGGGCCAACGTCCTGACTTTC. It specifies CASSFRGPPDSSGANVLTF.